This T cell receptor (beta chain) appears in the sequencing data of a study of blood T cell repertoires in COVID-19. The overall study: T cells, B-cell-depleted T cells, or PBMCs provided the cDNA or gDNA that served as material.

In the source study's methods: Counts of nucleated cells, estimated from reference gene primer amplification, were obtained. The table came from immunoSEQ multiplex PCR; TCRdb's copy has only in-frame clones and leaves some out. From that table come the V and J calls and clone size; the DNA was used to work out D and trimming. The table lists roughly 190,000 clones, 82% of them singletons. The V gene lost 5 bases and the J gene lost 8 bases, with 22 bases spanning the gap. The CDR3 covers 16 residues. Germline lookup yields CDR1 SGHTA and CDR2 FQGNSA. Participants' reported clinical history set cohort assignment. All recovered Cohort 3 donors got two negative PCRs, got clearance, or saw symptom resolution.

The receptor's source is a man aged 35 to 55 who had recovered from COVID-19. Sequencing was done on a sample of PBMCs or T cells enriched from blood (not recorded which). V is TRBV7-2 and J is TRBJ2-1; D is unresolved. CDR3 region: CASSPPGLPGVHEQFF. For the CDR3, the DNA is TGTGCCAGCAGCCCCCCCGGGTTACCCGGTGTCCATGAGCAGTTCTTC.